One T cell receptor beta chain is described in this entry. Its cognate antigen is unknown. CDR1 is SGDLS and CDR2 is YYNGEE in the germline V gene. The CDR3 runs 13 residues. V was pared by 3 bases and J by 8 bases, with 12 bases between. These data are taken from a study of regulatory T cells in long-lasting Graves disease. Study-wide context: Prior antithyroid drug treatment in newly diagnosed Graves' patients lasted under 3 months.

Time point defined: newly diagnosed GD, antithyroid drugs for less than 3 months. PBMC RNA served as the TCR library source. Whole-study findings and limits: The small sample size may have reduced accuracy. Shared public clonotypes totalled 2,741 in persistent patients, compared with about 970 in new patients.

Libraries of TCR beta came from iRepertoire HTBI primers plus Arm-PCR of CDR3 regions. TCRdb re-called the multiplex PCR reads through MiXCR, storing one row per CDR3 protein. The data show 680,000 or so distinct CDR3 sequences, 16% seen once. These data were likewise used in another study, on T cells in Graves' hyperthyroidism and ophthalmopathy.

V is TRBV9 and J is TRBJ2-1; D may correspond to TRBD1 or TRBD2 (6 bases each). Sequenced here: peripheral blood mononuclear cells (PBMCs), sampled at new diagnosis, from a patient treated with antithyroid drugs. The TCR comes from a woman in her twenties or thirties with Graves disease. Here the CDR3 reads CASSASGGHEQFF. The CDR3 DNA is TGTGCCAGCAGCGCTAGTGGGGGGCATGAGCAGTTCTTC.